The text below deals with one T cell receptor (beta chain). The germline V gene has CDR1 LGHDT and CDR2 YNNKEL (reference sequence). The CDR3 spans 18 residues. The junction had 11 bases not matched to a gene; V was cut back by 0 bases and J by 7 bases. The entry originates in a study of control samples from healthy donors and cancer patients. Only in-frame clones appear in the TCRdb table, and some are missing; sequencing was by immunoSEQ multiplex PCR. The profile shows 100,000 to 150,000 clones, approximately 90% of them singletons. The sequence was obtained from a man between 18 and 29 years old in good health. V gene TRBV3-1 (or the pseudogene TRBV3-2) combines with J gene TRBJ1-4, with 10 bases lining up with TRBD1. Sequencing was done on a sample of blood. The CDR3 bases are TGTGCCAGCAGCCAAGAGACAGGGGGCTTCGCGGGTGGTGAAAAACTGTTTTTT. Translation gives CASSQETGGFAGGEKLFF.